This TCR beta chain was observed in a study of cytomegalovirus exposure and HLA in healthy donors. About the research overall: The use of the same platform for the roughly 130 validation repertoires and the 666 first-cohort repertoires was reported by a later analysis.

V shed 5 bases and J 7 bases; nucleotides not matched to a gene: 9. The CDR3 is 15 amino acids. Germline V lookup: CDR1 SGHDT, CDR2 YYEEEE. Sequencing was performed with immunoSEQ multiplex PCR; in TCRdb, only in-frame clones are kept and a portion is missing. The sample includes 150,000 to 250,000 clones, roughly 81% of them seen just once. This TCR was recovered from a woman in her twenties or thirties in good health and CMV-seronegative. The chain is built from TRBV5-6 and TRBJ2-5; 12 nucleotides agree with TRBD1. The sequenced sample was PBMCs. DNA for the CDR3: TGTGCCAGCAGGCTCTCCGGGACAGGGGGCCCGACCCAGTACTTC. Residues: CASRLSGTGGPTQYF.